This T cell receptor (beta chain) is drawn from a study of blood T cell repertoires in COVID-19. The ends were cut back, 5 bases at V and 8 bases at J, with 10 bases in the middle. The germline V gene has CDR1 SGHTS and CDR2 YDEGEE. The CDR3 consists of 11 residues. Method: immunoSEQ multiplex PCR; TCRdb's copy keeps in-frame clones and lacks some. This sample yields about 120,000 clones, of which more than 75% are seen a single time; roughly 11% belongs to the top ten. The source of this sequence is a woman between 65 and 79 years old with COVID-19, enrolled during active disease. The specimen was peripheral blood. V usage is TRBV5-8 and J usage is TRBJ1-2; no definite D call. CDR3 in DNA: TGTGCCAGCAGTCTCACGGGAGGCTACACCTTC. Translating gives CASSLTGGYTF.